What follows are 18 T cell receptor beta chains derived from one specimen sequenced in a study of T cell responses to AZD1222 COVID-19 vaccine. The method was immunoSEQ multiplex PCR; TCRdb's version includes in-frame clones alone and lacks a portion of them. The table includes more than 85,000 clones, just under 90% detected once. This specimen consisted of peripheral blood, obtained on day 0 of AZD1222 vaccination. The receptors stem from an adult in good health.

This chain joins TRBV5-1 and TRBJ1-2, with a possible D match to TRBD1 (6 bases). The V gene lost 3 bases and the J gene lost 8 bases, with 14 bases spanning the gap. Germline lookup yields CDR1 SGHRS and CDR2 YFSETQ. The CDR3 is 13 amino acids. Here the CDR3 DNA reads TGCGCCAGCAGCTCGGGGGCCCCAACAGGCTACACCTTC. Its translation is CASSSGAPTGYTF.

This rearrangement joins TRBV7-3 to TRBJ2-3, with 8 bases fitting TRBD1. CDR1 and CDR2 from the germline V gene are SGHTA and FQGTGA. CDR3 length: 15 amino acids. With 5 bases clipped from V and 5 bases from J, the junction kept 9 bases outside the gene matches. The CDR3 here is CASSPRRGLGDTQYF. CDR3 sequence (DNA): TGTGCCAGCAGCCCACGCAGGGGGCTGGGAGATACGCAGTATTTT.

Here the CDR3 DNA reads TGTGCCAGCAGCTTAGTCGGGGGATATGGCTACACCTTC. Its protein is CASSLVGGYGYTF. The chain is built from TRBV7-2 and TRBJ1-2, with TRBD1 as a possible D gene (5 bases). This CDR3 is built from 13 residues. Trimming left V 1 base short and J 5 bases short, with 8 bases between. Germline-derived CDR1 and CDR2 are SGHTA and FQGNSA.

As regards this clone: One end of the junction fails to match germline, which may point to a read error. This rearrangement joins TRBV9 to TRBJ2-5, with TRBD2 matching 8 bases. The CDR3 has 15 residues. Looked up from germline, CDR1 is SGDLS and CDR2 is YYNGEE. CDR3 protein: CASRGTRGGRGTQYF. The CDR3 DNA sequence: TGCGCCAGCCGCGGGACTCGCGGGGGGCGGGGGACCCAGTACTTC.

The chain joins TRBV15 to TRBJ2-7; D gene ambiguous. Germline V gene lookup returns CDR1 LNHNV and CDR2 YYDKDF (reference sequence). Trimming took 0 bases from V and 2 from J, leaving 11 bases between them. This CDR3 region has 15 residues. CDR3: CATSRDPRQPYEQYF. The CDR3 DNA is TGTGCCACCAGCAGAGATCCAAGGCAGCCCTACGAGCAGTACTTC. Together with reference TRBV15 and TRBJ2-7, the CDR3 gives the full variable domain: DAMVIQNPRYQVTQFGKPVTLSCSQTLNHNVMYWYQQKSSQAPKLLFHYYDKDFNNEADTPDNFQSRRPNTSFCFLDIRSPGLGDTAMYLCATSRDPRQPYEQYFGPGTRLTVT.

The chain joins TRBV6-2 or TRBV6-3 to TRBJ1-5; D unresolved. The V and J ends lost 0 bases and 0 bases respectively, with 9 bases between them. Germline V CDR1 and CDR2: MNHEY, SVGEGT. This CDR3 has 16 residues. The CDR3 loop reads CASSYSRRYSNQPQHF. The CDR3 DNA is TGTGCCAGCAGTTACTCTAGGCGGTATAGCAATCAGCCCCAGCATTTT.

This rearrangement joins TRBV5-1 to TRBJ1-2, with 8 bases lining up with TRBD1. V trimming: 4 bases; J trimming: 3 bases; junction bases outside the gene matches: 8. CDR3 length: 15 residues. Germline V gives CDR1 SGHRS, CDR2 YFSETQ. CDR3 loop: CASSEGTGAYYGYTF. The DNA for the CDR3 is TGCGCCAGCAGCGAAGGGACAGGAGCTTACTATGGCTACACCTTC.

This chain uses TRBV11-2 with TRBJ1-2; D is ambiguous. CDR1 is SGHAT, CDR2 FQNNGV, per germline. The CDR3 extends over 13 amino acids. V was pared by 5 bases and J by 1 base, with 8 bases between. CDR3 in amino acids: CASSPGYNYGYTF. The CDR3 DNA is TGTGCCAGCAGCCCCGGTTATAACTATGGCTACACCTTC.

The chain uses TRBV2 and TRBJ2-7; possibly TRBD1 or TRBD2 for D (6 bases each). V was pared by 5 bases and J by 3 bases, with 14 bases between. CDR1 is SNHLY, CDR2 FYNNEI, per germline. This CDR3 region has 14 residues. CDR3 region: CASSSDGGGYEQYF. Here the CDR3 DNA reads TGTGCCAGCAGTTCCGACGGGGGCGGCTACGAGCAGTACTTC. Full variable domain (outside the CDR3, taken from reference TRBV2 and TRBJ2-7): EPEVTQTPSHQVTQMGQEVILRCVPISNHLYFYWYRQILGQKVEFLVSFYNNEISEKSEIFDDQFSVERPDGSNFTLKIRSTKLEDSAMYFCASSSDGGGYEQYFGPGTRLTVT.

CDR3 coding DNA: TGTGCCAGCAGCTTAGCGTGGGCGTCCTATAATTCACCCCTCCACTTT. Protein: CASSLAWASYNSPLHF. The gene calls are TRBV7-9 and TRBJ1-6; D unclear. The CDR3 is made up of 16 amino acids. Trimming pared 0 bases from V and 1 base from J, leaving 7 bases between. From germline, CDR1 is SEHNR and CDR2 FQNEAQ (reference sequence).

The V call is TRBV19, the J call TRBJ1-5; the D gene is possibly TRBD1 (5 bases). Trimming took off 3 bases at V and 1 base at J, with 10 bases between the two ends. The germline V gene encodes CDR1 LNHDA and CDR2 SQIVND (reference sequence). The CDR3 is 15 amino acids. CDR3 region: CASSMRQGSNQPQHF. The CDR3, as DNA: TGTGCCAGTAGTATGCGGCAGGGAAGCAATCAGCCCCAGCATTTT.

V is TRBV7-9 and J is TRBJ1-3, with TRBD1 matching 8 bases. The V gene end was trimmed by 3 bases and the J gene end by 4 bases; junction bases not matched to a gene: 5. The CDR3 is 15 amino acids. Germline V CDR1 and CDR2: SEHNR, FQNEAQ (reference sequence). For the CDR3, the DNA is TGTGCCAGCAGCTTCGACAGGGGCCGGGGAAACACCATATATTTT. This translates into CASSFDRGRGNTIYF.

J is TRBJ2-5 and V is TRBV19; D gene unclear. From germline, CDR1 is LNHDA and CDR2 SQIVND (reference sequence). The CDR3 consists of 14 residues. V dropped 1 base and J dropped 5 bases, with 11 bases sitting between them. The chain's CDR3 is CASSIGPAGETQYF. The CDR3 bases are TGTGCCAGTAGTATAGGACCTGCTGGGGAGACCCAGTACTTC.

The sample holds one count of this clone. The genes are TRBV5-1 and TRBJ2-3; D is unresolved. This CDR3 comprises 16 residues. Germline V CDR1 and CDR2: SGHRS, YFSETQ. V lost 0 bases, J lost 0 bases, and 11 bases lay in between. In nucleotides, the CDR3 is TGCGCCAGCAGCTTGGATGTATTTACTAGCACAGATACGCAGTATTTT. Translating it yields CASSLDVFTSTDTQYF.

The chain carries TRBV21-1 and TRBJ1-5. TRBV21-1 is marked as a pseudogene. This CDR3 region has 14 residues. As DNA, the CDR3 is TGTGCCAGCAGTCTAAGCAGTAGCAATCAGCCCCAGCATTTT. Protein product: CASSLSSSNQPQHF.

The rearrangement joins TRBV27 to TRBJ1-2, with 8 bases fitting TRBD1. V gave up 7 bases and J gave up 1 base; unmatched junction bases: 5. The length of the CDR3 is 14 residues. Germline V gives CDR1 MNHEY, CDR2 SMNVEV (reference sequence). The CDR3 region has the DNA TGTGCCAGCAATGCCAGGGGGCATAACTATGGCTACACCTTC. Its protein product is CASNARGHNYGYTF.

For the CDR3, the DNA is TGTGCCAGTAGTAGCGCGGGAGGGGGCTTTGGTCAGCCCCAGCATTTT. This translates into CASSSAGGGFGQPQHF. The rearrangement uses TRBV19 and TRBJ1-5; 7 bases line up with TRBD1. The germline CDR1 and CDR2 sequences are LNHDA and SQIVND (reference sequence). Trimming cost V 4 bases and J 6 bases; bases outside gene matches: 12. The CDR3 contains 16 residues.

This clone has only one observation. The CDR3 nucleotides read TGTGCCACCAGCAGAGGAGGGACCCAAGGATTGGGCTACACCTTC. It translates to CATSRGGTQGLGYTF. The chain has TRBV15 and TRBJ1-2; perhaps TRBD1 as D (5 bases). This CDR3 spans 15 amino acids. Germline V CDR1 and CDR2: LNHNV, YYDKDF (reference sequence). V lost 1 base and J 8 bases, leaving 17 bases between the germline ends.